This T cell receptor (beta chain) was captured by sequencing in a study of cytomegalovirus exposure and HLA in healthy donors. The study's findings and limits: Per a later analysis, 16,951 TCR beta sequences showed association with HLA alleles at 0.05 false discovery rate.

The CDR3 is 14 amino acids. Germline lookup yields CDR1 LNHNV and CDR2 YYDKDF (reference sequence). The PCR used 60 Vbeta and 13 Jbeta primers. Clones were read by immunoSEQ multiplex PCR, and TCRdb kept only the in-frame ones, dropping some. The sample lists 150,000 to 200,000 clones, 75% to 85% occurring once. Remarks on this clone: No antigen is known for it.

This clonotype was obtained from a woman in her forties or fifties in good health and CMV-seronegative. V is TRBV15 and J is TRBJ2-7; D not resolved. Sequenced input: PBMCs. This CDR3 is CAFFKQKAAYEQYF. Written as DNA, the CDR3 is TGTGCTTTTTTCAAGCAGAAGGCGGCATACGAGCAGTACTTC.